The sequence of this T cell receptor beta chain was determined in a study of control samples from healthy donors and cancer patients. Trimming took off 3 bases at V and 0 bases at J, with 8 bases between the two ends. CDR3 length: 14 amino acids. CDR1 is MGHDK and CDR2 is SYGVNS in the germline V gene. The table came from immunoSEQ multiplex PCR; TCRdb's copy has only in-frame clones and leaves some out. The sample includes around 99,000 clones, approximately 90% of them seen just once. The TCR originated in a human donor in good health. The donor label of this sample is uncertain. What was sequenced was blood. The chain combines TRBV25-1 with TRBJ1-1; possible D gene TRBD1, 5 bases. The CDR3 here is CASSEMTVNTEAFF. In DNA, the CDR3 is TGTGCCAGCAGTGAGATGACAGTGAACACTGAAGCTTTCTTT. The entire variable domain, with the rest obtained from reference TRBV25-1 and TRBJ1-1, is as follows: EADIYQTPRYLVIGTGKKITLECSQTMGHDKMYWYQQDPGMELHLIHYSYGVNSTEKGDLSSESTVSRIRTEHFPLTLESARPSHTSQYLCASSEMTVNTEAFFGQGTRLTVV.